The 23 T cell receptor beta chains listed next were all sequenced from one sample in a study of a mutant IDH1 vaccine in newly diagnosed glioma. Clones were sequenced by immunoSEQ multiplex PCR, and TCRdb holds only the in-frame ones, with some missing. The sample contains about 36,000 clones, 75% of which appear only once. Time point: week 47, end of study. Topical imiquimod accompanied each vaccine dose, which consisted of 300 ug of mutant IDH1 20-mer peptide. Their cognate antigens are unknown. Sequenced here: PBMCs, sampled from a glioma patient whose treatment included an IDH1 peptide vaccine. The receptor source for this set is a man aged 35-49 years with glioma.

This clone was seen a few times. V gene TRBV27 combines with J gene TRBJ1-2; tentatively, D is TRBD1 (6 bases). The germline V gene encodes CDR1 MNHEY and CDR2 SMNVEV (reference sequence). Trimming shortened V by 6 bases and J by 6 bases, and 14 bases separated the two germline ends. The length of the CDR3 is 13 residues. The CDR3 sequence: CASRDSLQDGYTF. CDR3 nucleotide sequence: TGTGCCAGCAGGGACAGCCTGCAGGATGGCTACACCTTC.

The chain carries TRBV27 and TRBJ1-1; maybe TRBD1 (5 bases). The CDR3 spans 13 residues. V was pared by 3 bases and J by 4 bases, with 9 bases between. Germline lookup yields CDR1 MNHEY and CDR2 SMNVEV (reference sequence). The CDR3 loop is CASSFGALTEAFF. Written as DNA, the CDR3 is TGTGCCAGCAGTTTCGGGGCGCTCACTGAAGCTTTCTTT.

The chain uses TRBV6-6 and TRBJ2-1, with D possibly being TRBD2 (6 bases). CDR1 and CDR2 (germline): MNHNY, SVGAGI (reference sequence). V gave up 2 bases and J gave up 10 bases, with 9 bases separating them. The CDR3 sequence is 12 residues long. The CDR3 DNA sequence: TGTGCCAGCAGTTACGGAGGGATCGAGCAGTTCTTC. It specifies CASSYGGIEQFF.

V is TRBV9 and J is TRBJ1-1; tentative D call: TRBD1 (5 bases). The CDR3 has 13 amino acids. Germline CDR1 reads SGDLS; CDR2 reads YYNGEE. V was clipped by 0 bases and J by 7 bases, with 10 bases between them. The CDR3 nucleotides read TGTGCCAGCAGCGTAGGCCCGGGGGGTGAAGCTTTCTTT. The encoded protein is CASSVGPGGEAFF.

The V and J genes are TRBV5-8 and TRBJ1-1, with D uncertain. Germline CDR1 SGHTS, CDR2 YDEGEE. The CDR3 consists of 17 residues. Trimming shortened V by 2 bases and J by 1 base, and 18 bases separated the two germline ends. In nucleotides, the CDR3 is TGTGCCAGCAGCTTCAGGACGATCTGGCGGACGAACACTGAAGCTTTCTTT. This gives the protein CASSFRTIWRTNTEAFF.

The chain uses TRBV4-3 and TRBJ1-3, with unresolved D. The V end lost 0 bases, the J end lost 4 bases, and 10 bases lay between the germline ends. Germline lookup yields CDR1 LGHNA and CDR2 YSLEER. This CDR3 is 15 amino acids long. The CDR3 reads CASSQDGTGGNTIYF. The CDR3, as DNA: TGCGCCAGCAGCCAAGACGGAACGGGGGGAAACACCATATATTTT.

This clone showed up just a few times. The chain is built from TRBV19 and TRBJ1-4; 10 nucleotides line up with TRBD1. This CDR3 region has 14 residues. V lost 3 bases to trimming and J lost 10 bases; unmatched junction nucleotides: 5. Germline V CDR1 and CDR2: LNHDA, SQIVND (reference sequence). DNA for the CDR3: TGTGCCAGTAGTATTGGACAGGGGGTTGGAAAACTGTTTTTT. It yields the protein CASSIGQGVGKLFF.

This chain uses TRBV29-1 with TRBJ1-1; possible D gene TRBD1, 6 bases. This CDR3 has 14 amino acids. Germline V gene lookup returns CDR1 SQVTM and CDR2 ANQGSEA. V lost 3 bases and J 6 bases, leaving 17 bases between the germline ends. This chain's CDR3 is CSVDGGTGFAEAFF. The CDR3 DNA reads TGCAGCGTTGATGGGGGCACGGGGTTCGCTGAAGCTTTCTTT. Full variable domain (remainder filled in from reference TRBV29-1 and TRBJ1-1): SAVISQKPSRDICQRGTSLTIQCQVDSQVTMMFWYRQQPGQSLTLIATANQGSEATYESGFVIDKFPISRPNLTFSTLTVSNMSPEDSSIYLCSVDGGTGFAEAFFGQGTRLTVV.

This clone was found once. The chain is built from TRBV27 and TRBJ2-7; 11 bases map to TRBD2. The CDR3 has 14 amino acids. Germline trimming cut 6 bases from V and 5 bases from J; bases unmatched to any gene: 6. The germline gives CDR1 MNHEY, CDR2 SMNVEV (reference sequence). CDR3 DNA: TGTGCCAGCAGAACTAGCGGGAGTGTAGACGAGCAGTACTTC. It specifies CASRTSGSVDEQYF.

The chain links TRBV6-1 to TRBJ2-5, with D possibly being TRBD1 (6 bases). V was trimmed by 1 base and J by 5 bases, leaving 11 bases between them. The CDR3 runs to 14 residues. Germline loops: CDR1 MNHNS, CDR2 SASEGT. The CDR3 here is CASSEVYGGETQYF. In DNA form, the CDR3 reads TGTGCCAGCAGTGAAGTGTATGGGGGCGAGACCCAGTACTTC.

The genes are TRBV6-6 and TRBJ1-3; D not resolved. The ends were cut back, 8 bases at V and 0 bases at J, with 11 bases in the middle. The CDR3 covers 14 residues. Germline V gene data show CDR1 as MNHNY and CDR2 as SVGAGI (reference sequence). CDR3 bases: TGTGCCAGCGGCAATGCGGGCTCTGGAAACACCATATATTTT. It translates to CASGNAGSGNTIYF.

The V and J genes are TRBV18 and TRBJ1-2; D might be TRBD1 (5 bases). The CDR3 sequence is 14 residues long. CDR1 and CDR2 from the germline V gene are KGHSH and LQKENI. The V end lost 4 bases, the J end lost 6 bases, and 15 bases lay between the germline ends. CDR3 bases: TGTGCCAGCTCACGGGACCCGACAGAAGATGGCTACACCTTC. Residues: CASSRDPTEDGYTF.

V and J are TRBV2 and TRBJ2-1, with 7 bases matching TRBD1. The CDR3 spans 15 residues. The V gene end was trimmed by 4 bases and the J gene end by 7 bases; junction bases not matched to a gene: 10. Germline CDR1 is SNHLY and CDR2 is FYNNEI. The CDR3 DNA reads TGTGCCAGCAGTGTACCGGACAGGACCCTTAATGAGCAGTTCTTC. It codes for CASSVPDRTLNEQFF.

The chain carries TRBV9 and TRBJ1-1; D unclear. V was pared by 4 bases and J by 1 base, with 14 bases between. The CDR3 runs 15 residues. In germline, CDR1 is SGDLS, CDR2 YYNGEE. CDR3 region: CASSSLGHGNTEAFF. CDR3 nucleotide sequence: TGTGCCAGCAGCTCCCTCGGGCATGGGAACACTGAAGCTTTCTTT.

The chain has TRBV11-3 and TRBJ2-7, with 7 nucleotides matching TRBD2. Germline V gene lookup returns CDR1 SGHNT and CDR2 YENEEA. The V and J ends lost 2 bases and 7 bases, in that order; junction bases with no gene match: 5. This CDR3 has 13 residues. Here the CDR3 DNA reads TGTGCCAGCAGCTTATCCCTCGGGAGGGAGCAGTACTTC. This codes for CASSLSLGREQYF. Using reference TRBV11-3 and TRBJ2-7 for the parts outside the CDR3, the full variable domain is EAGVVQSPRYKIIEKKQPVAFWCNPISGHNTLYWYLQNLGQGPELLIRYENEEAVDDSQLPKDRFSAERLKGVDSTLKIQPAELGDSAVYLCASSLSLGREQYFGPGTRLTVT.

The chain is built from TRBV7-6 and TRBJ2-1; no firm D call. Trimming shortened V by 4 bases and J by 1 base, and 11 bases separated the two germline ends. The CDR3 loop spans 15 amino acids. Germline V gene lookup returns CDR1 SGHVS and CDR2 FNYEAQ. The chain's CDR3 is CASSSRRSSYNEQFF. The CDR3 DNA is TGTGCCAGCAGCTCGAGAAGAAGTTCCTACAATGAGCAGTTCTTC.

The rearrangement uses TRBV5-5 and TRBJ1-1, with 7 positions matching TRBD1. The V gene's germline CDR1 is SGHKS and CDR2 YYEKEE (reference sequence). The CDR3 loop spans 15 amino acids. V was pared by 1 base and J by 5 bases, with 8 bases of the junction left unmatched. The CDR3 bases are TGTGCCAGCAGCTTGTCCCGACAGGGCGGAACTGAAGCTTTCTTT. Protein sequence: CASSLSRQGGTEAFF.

This clone was seen only once. CDR3 residues: CASSHPFRLAESTDTQYF. In DNA form, the CDR3 reads TGTGCCAGCAGCCACCCCTTCCGACTAGCGGAGAGCACAGATACGCAGTATTTT. The rearrangement links TRBV13 to TRBJ2-3, with 9 positions matching TRBD2. The CDR3 is 18 amino acids. From germline, CDR1 is PRHDT and CDR2 FYEKMQ (reference sequence). With 5 bases clipped from V and 0 bases from J, the junction kept 12 bases outside the gene matches.

The chain uses TRBV5-1 and TRBJ2-5, with 7 bases that match TRBD2. The CDR3 contains 17 residues. With 2 bases clipped from V and 5 bases from J, the junction kept 15 bases outside the gene matches. Germline V gene lookup returns CDR1 SGHRS and CDR2 YFSETQ. The CDR3 protein is CASSFNSASSGGETQYF. CDR3 sequence (DNA): TGCGCCAGCAGCTTTAATAGCGCCTCCTCCGGGGGGGAGACCCAGTACTTC.

The chain uses TRBV6-6 and TRBJ2-5, with TRBD1 matching over 9 bases. This CDR3 is 13 amino acids long. V was pared by 5 bases and J by 5 bases, with 3 bases of the junction left unmatched. The germline V gene encodes CDR1 MNHNY and CDR2 SVGAGI (reference sequence). CDR3 loop: CASSTDRGETQYF. In DNA form, the CDR3 reads TGTGCCAGCAGTACCGACAGGGGGGAGACCCAGTACTTC.

In this sample, this clone is medium-sized. The V gene is TRBV11-2, the J gene TRBJ2-7; TRBD2 aligns across 9 bases. The length of the CDR3 is 16 residues. CDR1 and CDR2 from the germline V gene are SGHAT and FQNNGV. The trim removed 6 bases at V and 4 bases at J, leaving 13 bases unmatched. As DNA, the CDR3 is TGTGCCAGCAGTTCTCGCGGGAGGGCCTTTAAGTACGAGCAGTACTTC. This sequence encodes CASSSRGRAFKYEQYF.

The chain combines TRBV30 with TRBJ1-5; 9 nucleotides agree with TRBD1. The germline gives CDR1 GTSNPN, CDR2 SVGIG (reference sequence). This CDR3 spans 15 amino acids. V lost 8 bases and J lost 7; bases outside the gene matches: 15. The CDR3 DNA is TGTGCCAAGCCGATATGGGGACAGGGTCGGCAGCCCCAGCATTTT. It yields the protein CAKPIWGQGRQPQHF.

V and J are TRBV7-8 and TRBJ2-1, with 10 bases that match TRBD1. The CDR3 has 15 amino acids. Germline loops: CDR1 SGHVS, CDR2 FQNEAQ. Trimming took 4 bases from V and 5 from J; bases not matched to a gene: 5. In DNA form, the CDR3 reads TGTGCCAGCAGCTCGGGACAGGGGTCCCACAATGAGCAGTTCTTC. This codes for CASSSGQGSHNEQFF.